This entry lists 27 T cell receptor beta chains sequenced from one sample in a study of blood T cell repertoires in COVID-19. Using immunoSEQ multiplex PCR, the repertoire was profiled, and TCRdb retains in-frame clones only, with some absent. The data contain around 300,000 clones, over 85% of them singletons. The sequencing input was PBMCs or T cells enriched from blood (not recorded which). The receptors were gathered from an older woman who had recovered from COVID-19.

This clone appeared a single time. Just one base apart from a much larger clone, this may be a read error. In DNA form, the CDR3 reads TGTGCCAGCAGTAGGGGCTACAATGAGCAGTTCTTC. Protein: CASSRGYNEQFF. The chain joins TRBV27 to TRBJ2-1; perhaps TRBD1 as D (5 bases). CDR3 size: 12 residues. V was shortened by 5 bases and J by 3 bases, with 5 bases between the two germline ends. The germline CDR1 and CDR2 sequences are MNHEY and SMNVEV (reference sequence).

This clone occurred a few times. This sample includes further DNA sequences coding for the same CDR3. The CDR3 nucleotides are TGTGCCACCAGTGATCCAAGACAGGGCACCGGGGAGCTGTTTTTT. Encoded protein: CATSDPRQGTGELFF. The rearrangement links TRBV24-1 to TRBJ2-2; 7 bases align to TRBD1. The J segment lost 4 bases and the V segment lost 3 bases, leaving 4 bases of the junction unmatched. This CDR3 contains 15 residues. Germline CDR1 KGHDR, CDR2 SFDVKD.

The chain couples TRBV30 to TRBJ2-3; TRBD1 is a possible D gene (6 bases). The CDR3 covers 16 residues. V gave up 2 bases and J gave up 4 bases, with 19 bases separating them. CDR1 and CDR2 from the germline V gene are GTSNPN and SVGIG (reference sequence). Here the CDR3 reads CAWSRANPGVPDTQYF. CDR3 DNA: TGTGCCTGGAGTAGAGCAAACCCAGGGGTCCCAGATACGCAGTATTTT.

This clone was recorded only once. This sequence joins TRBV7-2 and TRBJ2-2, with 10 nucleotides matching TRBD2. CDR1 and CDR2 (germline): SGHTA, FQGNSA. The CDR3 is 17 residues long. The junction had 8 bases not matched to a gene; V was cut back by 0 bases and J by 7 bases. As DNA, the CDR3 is TGTGCCAGCAGCTTAGCGGGAGCGGGAGGGCCCGGCGGGGAGCTGTTTTTT. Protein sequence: CASSLAGAGGPGGELFF.

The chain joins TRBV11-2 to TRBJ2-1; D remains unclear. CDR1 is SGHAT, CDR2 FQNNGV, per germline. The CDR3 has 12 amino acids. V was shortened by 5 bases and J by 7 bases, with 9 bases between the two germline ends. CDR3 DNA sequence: TGTGCCAGCAGCAGCGCATTTAATGAGCAGTTCTTC. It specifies CASSSAFNEQFF.

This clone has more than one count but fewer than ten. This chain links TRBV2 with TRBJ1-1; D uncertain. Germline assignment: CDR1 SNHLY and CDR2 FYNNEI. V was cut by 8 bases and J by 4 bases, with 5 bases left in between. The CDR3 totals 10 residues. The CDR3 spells CASRGTEAFF. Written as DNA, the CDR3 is TGTGCCAGCCGAGGCACTGAAGCTTTCTTT. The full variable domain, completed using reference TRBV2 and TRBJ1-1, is EPEVTQTPSHQVTQMGQEVILRCVPISNHLYFYWYRQILGQKVEFLVSFYNNEISEKSEIFDDQFSVERPDGSNFTLKIRSTKLEDSAMYFCASRGTEAFFGQGTRLTVV.

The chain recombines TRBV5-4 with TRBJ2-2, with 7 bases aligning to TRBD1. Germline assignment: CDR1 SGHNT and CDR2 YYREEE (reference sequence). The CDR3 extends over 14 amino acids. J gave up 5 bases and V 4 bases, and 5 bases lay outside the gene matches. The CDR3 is CASSMGQRTGELFF. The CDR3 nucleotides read TGTGCCAGCAGCATGGGACAGCGAACCGGGGAGCTGTTTTTT.

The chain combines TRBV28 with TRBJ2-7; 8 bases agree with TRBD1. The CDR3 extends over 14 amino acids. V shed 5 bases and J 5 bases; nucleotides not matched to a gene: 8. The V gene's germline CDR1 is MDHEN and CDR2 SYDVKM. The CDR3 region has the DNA TGTGCCAGCAGTCTTCTGGACAGGGTCAACGAGCAGTACTTC. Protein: CASSLLDRVNEQYF.

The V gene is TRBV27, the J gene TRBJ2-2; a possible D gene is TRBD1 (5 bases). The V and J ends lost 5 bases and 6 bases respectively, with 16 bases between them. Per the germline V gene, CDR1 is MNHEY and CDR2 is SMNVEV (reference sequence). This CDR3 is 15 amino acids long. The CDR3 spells CASSPLRVGAGELFF. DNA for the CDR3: TGTGCCAGCAGTCCCCTCCGGGTAGGGGCCGGGGAGCTGTTTTTT.

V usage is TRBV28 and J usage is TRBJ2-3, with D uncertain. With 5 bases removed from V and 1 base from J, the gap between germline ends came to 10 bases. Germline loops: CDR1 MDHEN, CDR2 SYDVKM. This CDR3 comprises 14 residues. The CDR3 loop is CASSQPQGTDTQYF. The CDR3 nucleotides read TGTGCCAGCAGTCAACCGCAGGGCACAGATACGCAGTATTTT.

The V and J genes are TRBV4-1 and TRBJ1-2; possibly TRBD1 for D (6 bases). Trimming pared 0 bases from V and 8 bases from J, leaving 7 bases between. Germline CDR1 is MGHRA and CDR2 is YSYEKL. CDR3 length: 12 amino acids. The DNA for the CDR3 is TGCGCCAGCAGCCAAGACAGGGGCGGCTACACCTTC. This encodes CASSQDRGGYTF.

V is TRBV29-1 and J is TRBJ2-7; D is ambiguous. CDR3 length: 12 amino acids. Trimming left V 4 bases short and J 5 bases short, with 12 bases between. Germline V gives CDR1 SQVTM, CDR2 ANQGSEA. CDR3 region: CSVGTYIDEQYF. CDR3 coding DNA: TGCAGCGTTGGTACATACATCGACGAGCAGTACTTC.

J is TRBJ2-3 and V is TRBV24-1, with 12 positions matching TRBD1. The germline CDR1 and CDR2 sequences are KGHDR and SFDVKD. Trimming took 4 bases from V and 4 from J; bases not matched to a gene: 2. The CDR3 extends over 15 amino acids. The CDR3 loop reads CATSEGTGGADTQYF. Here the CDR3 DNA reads TGTGCCACCAGTGAAGGGACAGGGGGCGCAGATACGCAGTATTTT.

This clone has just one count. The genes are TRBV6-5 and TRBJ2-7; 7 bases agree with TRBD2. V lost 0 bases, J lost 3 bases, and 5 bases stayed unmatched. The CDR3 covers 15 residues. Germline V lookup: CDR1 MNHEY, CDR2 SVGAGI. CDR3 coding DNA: TGTGCCAGCAGTTACTCGCCTAGCGGACTCTACGAGCAGTACTTC. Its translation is CASSYSPSGLYEQYF.

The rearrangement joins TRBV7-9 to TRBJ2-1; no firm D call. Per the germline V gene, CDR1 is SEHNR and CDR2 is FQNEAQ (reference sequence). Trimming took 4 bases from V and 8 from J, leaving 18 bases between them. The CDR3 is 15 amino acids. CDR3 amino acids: CASSSERGLLDEQFF. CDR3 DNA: TGTGCCAGCAGCTCCGAACGAGGTCTTTTGGATGAGCAGTTCTTC.

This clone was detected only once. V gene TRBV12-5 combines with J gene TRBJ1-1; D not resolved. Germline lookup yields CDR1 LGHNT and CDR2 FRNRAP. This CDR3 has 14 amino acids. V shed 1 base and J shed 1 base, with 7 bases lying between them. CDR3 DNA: TGTGCTAGTGGTTTGGGACACACGAACACTGAAGCTTTCTTT. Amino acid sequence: CASGLGHTNTEAFF.

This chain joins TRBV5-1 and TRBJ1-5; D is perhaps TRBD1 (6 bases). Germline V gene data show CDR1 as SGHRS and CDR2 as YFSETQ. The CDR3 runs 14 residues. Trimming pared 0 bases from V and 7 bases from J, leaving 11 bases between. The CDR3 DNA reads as TGCGCCAGCAGCTTGGTAGGGGGGGACCAGCCCCAGCATTTT. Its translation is CASSLVGGDQPQHF. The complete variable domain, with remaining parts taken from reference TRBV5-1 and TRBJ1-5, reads KAGVTQTPRYLIKTRGQQVTLSCSPISGHRSVSWYQQTPGQGLQFLFEYFSETQRNKGNFPGRFSGRQFSNSRSEMNVSTLELGDSALYLCASSLVGGDQPQHFGDGTRLSIL.

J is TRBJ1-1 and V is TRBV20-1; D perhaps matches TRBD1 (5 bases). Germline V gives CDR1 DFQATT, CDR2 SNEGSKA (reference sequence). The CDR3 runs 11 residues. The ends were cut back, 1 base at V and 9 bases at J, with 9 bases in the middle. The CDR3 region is CSARGGSKAFF. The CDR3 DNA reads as TGCAGTGCTAGAGGGGGCAGTAAAGCTTTCTTT.

The CDR3 reads CASSLAGGMNTEAFF. CDR3 coding DNA: TGTGCCAGCAGCTTGGCTGGAGGGATGAACACTGAAGCTTTCTTT. This chain connects TRBV5-4 to TRBJ1-1; D not certain. Germline V CDR1 and CDR2: SGHNT, YYREEE (reference sequence). Trimming took 0 bases from V and 0 from J, leaving 9 bases between them. This CDR3 spans 15 amino acids.

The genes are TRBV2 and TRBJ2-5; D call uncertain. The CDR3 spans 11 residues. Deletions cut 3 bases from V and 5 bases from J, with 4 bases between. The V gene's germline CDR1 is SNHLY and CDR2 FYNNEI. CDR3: CASSEEETQYF. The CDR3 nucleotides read TGTGCCAGCAGTGAGGAGGAGACCCAGTACTTC.

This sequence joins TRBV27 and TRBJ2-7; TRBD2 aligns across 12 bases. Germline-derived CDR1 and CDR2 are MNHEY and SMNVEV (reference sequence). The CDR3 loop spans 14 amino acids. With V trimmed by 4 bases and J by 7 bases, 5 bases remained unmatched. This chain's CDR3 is CASSWTSGTGEQYF. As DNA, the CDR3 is TGTGCCAGCAGTTGGACTAGCGGGACGGGGGAGCAGTACTTC.

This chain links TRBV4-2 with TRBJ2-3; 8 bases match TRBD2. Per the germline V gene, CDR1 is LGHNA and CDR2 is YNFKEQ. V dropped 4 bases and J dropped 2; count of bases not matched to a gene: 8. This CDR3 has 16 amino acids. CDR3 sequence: CASSPTLAGYTDTQYF. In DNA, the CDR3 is TGTGCCAGCAGCCCTACCCTAGCGGGCTACACAGATACGCAGTATTTT.

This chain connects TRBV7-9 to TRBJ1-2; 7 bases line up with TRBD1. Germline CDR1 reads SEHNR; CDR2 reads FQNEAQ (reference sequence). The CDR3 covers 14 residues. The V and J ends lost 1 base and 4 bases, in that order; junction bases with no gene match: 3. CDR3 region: CASSLVQGGYGYTF. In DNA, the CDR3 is TGTGCCAGCAGCTTAGTTCAGGGGGGCTATGGCTACACCTTC.

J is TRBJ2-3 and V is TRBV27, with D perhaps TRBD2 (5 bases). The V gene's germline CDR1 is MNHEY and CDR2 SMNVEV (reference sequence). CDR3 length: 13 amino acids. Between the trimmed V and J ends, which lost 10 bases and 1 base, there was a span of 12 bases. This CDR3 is CATQRLGTDTQYF. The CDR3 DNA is TGTGCCACTCAGCGGTTAGGCACAGATACGCAGTATTTT.

CDR3 DNA: TGTGCCAGCAGCTCGAACAGTAATGAAAAACTGTTTTTT. Amino acids: CASSSNSNEKLFF. The rearrangement links TRBV5-8 to TRBJ1-4; no reliable D call. The V gene's germline CDR1 is SGHTS and CDR2 YDEGEE. The CDR3 runs 13 residues. Trimming pared 3 bases from V and 4 bases from J, leaving 7 bases between. The whole variable domain, filled in from reference TRBV5-8 and TRBJ1-4, reads EAGVTQSPTHLIKTRGQQATLRCSPISGHTSVYWYQQALGLGLQFLLWYDEGEERNRGNFPPRFSGRQFPNYSSELNVNALELEDSALYLCASSSNSNEKLFFGSGTQLSVL.

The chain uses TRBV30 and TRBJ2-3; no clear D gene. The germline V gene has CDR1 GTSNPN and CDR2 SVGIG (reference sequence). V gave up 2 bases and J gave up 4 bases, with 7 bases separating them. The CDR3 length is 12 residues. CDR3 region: CAWSRGADTQYF. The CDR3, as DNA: TGTGCCTGGAGTAGAGGTGCAGATACGCAGTATTTT.

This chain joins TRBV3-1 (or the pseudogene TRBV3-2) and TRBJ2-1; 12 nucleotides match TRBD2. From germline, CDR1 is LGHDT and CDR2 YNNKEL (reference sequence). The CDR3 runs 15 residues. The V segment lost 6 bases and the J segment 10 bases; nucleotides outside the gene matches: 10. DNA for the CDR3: TGTGCCAGCAGTCCCCCGGGACTAGCGGGCGAAGAGCAGTTCTTC. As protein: CASSPPGLAGEEQFF.